The present T cell receptor (beta chain) was sequenced within a study of blood T cell repertoires in COVID-19. Across the whole study: Sites across the United States, Italy and Spain contributed samples from acute and convalescent COVID-19. The analysed material was cDNA or gDNA that came from T cells, B-cell-depleted T cells, or PBMCs.

Patients in Seattle were enrolled during active infection, then followed longitudinally. Germline-derived CDR1 and CDR2 are LGHDT and YNNKEL (reference sequence). Trimming left V 5 bases short and J 4 bases short, with 12 bases between. The CDR3 consists of 14 residues. Original handling: Reference gene primer amplification gave nucleated cell count estimates. Sequenced by immunoSEQ multiplex PCR; TCRdb stores in-frame clones only, minus some. V, J and clone size are taken as reported in that table, and D and trimming were inferred from the DNA itself. The repertoire has 150,000 to 250,000 clones, more than 75% of them found once; the top ten carry roughly 5.6%. A few counts support this clone.

Sample: peripheral blood. The chain is built from TRBV3-1 (or the pseudogene TRBV3-2) and TRBJ1-3; D remains ambiguous. This clonotype was sampled from a woman in her thirties or forties with COVID-19, enrolled during active disease. The CDR3 DNA reads as TGTGCCAGCAGCGCGGGCTGGAGAGGAAACACCATATATTTT. Amino acid sequence: CASSAGWRGNTIYF.